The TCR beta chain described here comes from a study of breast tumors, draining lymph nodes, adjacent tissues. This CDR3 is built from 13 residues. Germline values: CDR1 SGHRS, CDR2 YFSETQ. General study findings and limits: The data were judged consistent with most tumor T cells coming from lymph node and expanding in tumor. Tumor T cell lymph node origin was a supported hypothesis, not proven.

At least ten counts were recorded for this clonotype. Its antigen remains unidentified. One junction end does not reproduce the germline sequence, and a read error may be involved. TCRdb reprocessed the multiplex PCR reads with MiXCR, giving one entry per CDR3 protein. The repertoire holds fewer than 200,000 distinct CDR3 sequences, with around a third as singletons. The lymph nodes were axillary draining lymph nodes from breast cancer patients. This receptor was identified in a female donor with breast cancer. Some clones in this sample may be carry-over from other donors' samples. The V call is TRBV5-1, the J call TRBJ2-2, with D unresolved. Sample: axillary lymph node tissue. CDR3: CASSLRNSGELFF. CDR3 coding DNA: TGCGCCAGCAGCTTGCGAAACAGCGGGGAGCTGTTTTTT.